This T cell receptor beta chain was sequenced during a study of blood T cell repertoires in COVID-19. Germline V gene data show CDR1 as MGHRA and CDR2 as YSYEKL. The CDR3 has 15 amino acids. Between the trimmed V and J ends, which lost 0 bases and 0 bases, there was a span of 8 bases. In the source study's methods: Using reference gene primer amplification, nucleated cell counts were estimated. Using immunoSEQ multiplex PCR, the repertoire was profiled, and TCRdb retains in-frame clones only, with some absent. V, J and clone size are those of that table, while D and trimming were read from the DNA. The sample lists under 100,000 clones, approximately 81% occurring once.

The sequence was collected from a man of 80 years or more with active or convalescent COVID-19. The chain couples TRBV4-1 to TRBJ1-1; no firm D call. Sample: peripheral blood. CDR3 nucleotides: TGCGCCAGCAGCCAAGATAGACACCTGAACACTGAAGCTTTCTTT. It specifies CASSQDRHLNTEAFF.